This is a list of T cell receptor beta chains from one sample in a study of OX40 agonist ivuxolimab in advanced cancers. The repertoire was sequenced with immunoSEQ multiplex PCR; TCRdb's copy has only in-frame clones and lacks some. The table lists about 95,000 clones, roughly 84% of them singletons. This sample comprised CD4+ or CD8+ T cells sorted from blood, obtained in a trial of the OX40 agonist ivuxolimab. The source is an adult with an advanced solid tumor such as melanoma, head and neck, liver or kidney cancer. The CDR3 runs from the conserved cysteine through the conserved F or W. The order of the fields is CDR3 DNA, CDR3 protein, V gene, D gene, clone size, J gene. The D gene is left open where the match is weak. Only some rows state a clone size, as once, few, many or a class for expanded clones.

DNA: TGTGCCAGCAGCTTAGGGGTAACCAACACTGAAGCTTTCTTT
CDR3: CASSLGVTNTEAFF
V: TRBV11-1
D: -
size: -
J: TRBJ1-1

DNA: TGTGCCACCAGCCTACTTAGCGGGACCCTCGGGGAGCTGTTTTTT
CDR3: CATSLLSGTLGELFF
V: TRBV15
D: TRBD2
size: -
J: TRBJ2-2

DNA: TGTGCCAGCAGTACTTTCGGACTAGCGGGAGGGCCAGATACGCAGTATTTT
CDR3: CASSTFGLAGGPDTQYF
V: TRBV28
D: TRBD2
size: -
J: TRBJ2-3

DNA: TGTGCCACCAGGGACGGGCGGGAGAGGCAGTTCTTC
CDR3: CATRDGRERQFF
V: TRBV15
D: TRBD2
size: few
J: TRBJ2-1

DNA: TGTGCCAGCAGTGACTGGACTGGCTACAATGAGCAGTTCTTC
CDR3: CASSDWTGYNEQFF
V: TRBV2
D: -
size: -
J: TRBJ2-1

DNA: TGCGCCAGCAGCCAAGGAGCGGGAGGTCCCTACAATGAGCAGTTCTTC
CDR3: CASSQGAGGPYNEQFF
V: TRBV4-1
D: TRBD2
size: -
J: TRBJ2-1

DNA: TGCGCCAGCAGCCAAAGTAGATTAGGCGGGAGGGCCACGGACACCGGGGAGCTGTTTTTT
CDR3: CASSQSRLGGRATDTGELFF
V: TRBV4-1
D: TRBD2
size: -
J: TRBJ2-2

DNA: TGTGCCAGTAGTATCCCCGGGGCGGCCAACTATGGCTACACCTTC
CDR3: CASSIPGAANYGYTF
V: TRBV19
D: -
size: -
J: TRBJ1-2

DNA: TGTGCCAGCAGTTTCCTGACTAGCGGGGGGTTCACAGATACGCAGTATTTT
CDR3: CASSFLTSGGFTDTQYF
V: TRBV28
D: TRBD2
size: -
J: TRBJ2-3

DNA: TGTGCCAGCAGCTTAGTGCCAGGGGAGAGTGTCTACGAGCAGTACTTC
CDR3: CASSLVPGESVYEQYF
V: TRBV7-8
D: -
size: -
J: TRBJ2-7

DNA: TGCAGCGTTGATGATCTGATTAACACTGAAGCTTTCTTT
CDR3: CSVDDLINTEAFF
V: TRBV29-1
D: -
size: -
J: TRBJ1-1

DNA: TGTGCCAGTAGGAGGCTAGCGGAGTACAATGAGCAGTTCTTC
CDR3: CASRRLAEYNEQFF
V: TRBV19
D: TRBD2
size: -
J: TRBJ2-1

DNA: TGTGCCAGCAGTGAAAAACAGAATGAGCAGTTCTTC
CDR3: CASSEKQNEQFF
V: TRBV25-1
D: -
size: once
J: TRBJ2-1

DNA: TGTGCCAGCAGCCGAAGTGACGAGCAGTACTTC
CDR3: CASSRSDEQYF
V: TRBV11-2
D: -
size: few
J: TRBJ2-7

DNA: TGTGCCAGTAGCGAATACACCGGGGAGCTGTTTTTT
CDR3: CASSEYTGELFF
V: TRBV19
D: -
size: once
J: TRBJ2-2

DNA: TGTGCCAGCAGCGCCCGGCCGGGGACCTCCTACGAGCAGTACTTC
CDR3: CASSARPGTSYEQYF
V: TRBV21-1
D: -
size: -
J: TRBJ2-7

DNA: TGTGCCAGCAGTGTTCCCGGGCTAAGCTCCTACGAGCAGTACTTC
CDR3: CASSVPGLSSYEQYF
V: TRBV11-2
D: -
size: -
J: TRBJ2-7

DNA: TGCGCCAGCAGACAACCGGGACAGGGAAGATCTGGGGCCAACGTCCTGACTTTC
CDR3: CASRQPGQGRSGANVLTF
V: TRBV4-1
D: TRBD1
size: -
J: TRBJ2-6

DNA: TGTGCCAGCAGTTGGGGCTCCTACGAGCAGTACTTC
CDR3: CASSWGSYEQYF
V: TRBV28
D: -
size: once
J: TRBJ2-7

DNA: TGTGCCAGCAGTGAAGTCGAGGGCCCTACTGAAGCTTTCTTT
CDR3: CASSEVEGPTEAFF
V: TRBV6-1
D: -
size: -
J: TRBJ1-1

DNA: TGTGCCAGCTCACCGGACCTAAGCCAAAACATTCAGTACTTC
CDR3: CASSPDLSQNIQYF
V: TRBV18
D: -
size: -
J: TRBJ2-4

DNA: TGCGCCAGCAGCGTAGGGACTAGCAACTACGAGCAGTACTTC
CDR3: CASSVGTSNYEQYF
V: TRBV5-1
D: TRBD2
size: -
J: TRBJ2-7

DNA: TGTGCCATCAGTGAGTCATTTGTAGGTAACGAGCAGTACTTC
CDR3: CAISESFVGNEQYF
V: TRBV10-3
D: -
size: -
J: TRBJ2-7

DNA: TGTGCCAGCTCACCTTCCCCGGGACTAGCGGGGAGGGCTTATGAGCAGTTCTTC
CDR3: CASSPSPGLAGRAYEQFF
V: TRBV18
D: TRBD2
size: -
J: TRBJ2-1

DNA: TGTGCCAGCAGTTACCGGGCTAGCGGGAGGGCCGCTGAGCAGTTCTTC
CDR3: CASSYRASGRAAEQFF
V: TRBV6-5
D: TRBD2
size: -
J: TRBJ2-1

DNA: TGTGCCACCAGGGATGGGCGCTACAATGAGCAGTTCTTC
CDR3: CATRDGRYNEQFF
V: TRBV15
D: -
size: -
J: TRBJ2-1

DNA: TGTGCCACCAGCAGGGGCAGGGAAACAGATACGCAGTATTTT
CDR3: CATSRGRETDTQYF
V: TRBV15
D: -
size: -
J: TRBJ2-3

DNA: TGCGCCAGCAGCCCCGCGACAGGGGAAGAAAACATTCAGTACTTC
CDR3: CASSPATGEENIQYF
V: TRBV5-1
D: TRBD1
size: -
J: TRBJ2-4

DNA: TGTGCCAGCAGCTCGCCGACTAGCGGGGGAAACAATGAGCAGTTCTTC
CDR3: CASSSPTSGGNNEQFF
V: TRBV7-9
D: TRBD2
size: -
J: TRBJ2-1

DNA: TGCGCCAGCAGTCCTGGACAGGGGAATCAGCCCCAGCATTTT
CDR3: CASSPGQGNQPQHF
V: TRBV5-1
D: TRBD1
size: -
J: TRBJ1-5

DNA: TGTGCCAGTAGTAAAAAGGGGTACAATGAGCAGTTCTTC
CDR3: CASSKKGYNEQFF
V: TRBV19
D: -
size: -
J: TRBJ2-1

DNA: TGTGCCAGCCGGATAGCGGGAGGCCTCGATGAGCAGTTCTTC
CDR3: CASRIAGGLDEQFF
V: TRBV2
D: TRBD2
size: -
J: TRBJ2-1

DNA: TGTGCCTGGAGTGTACGGGGACAGGGTTCCTACGAGCAGTACTTC
CDR3: CAWSVRGQGSYEQYF
V: TRBV30
D: TRBD1
size: -
J: TRBJ2-7

DNA: TGTGCCAGCATTCACTCCGGGGAGCTGTTTTTT
CDR3: CASIHSGELFF
V: TRBV6-5
D: -
size: few
J: TRBJ2-2

DNA: TGTGCCAGCAGCTCGTATACAGGGTCGGCAAACATTCAGTACTTC
CDR3: CASSSYTGSANIQYF
V: TRBV7-8
D: -
size: -
J: TRBJ2-4

DNA: TGTGCCAGCAGATTGCCGTCATCTCGCGGTGAAGCTTTCTTT
CDR3: CASRLPSSRGEAFF
V: TRBV28
D: -
size: -
J: TRBJ1-1

DNA: TGTGCCAGCAGTTCTGGCGGAGCCTACGAGCAGTACTTC
CDR3: CASSSGGAYEQYF
V: TRBV27
D: -
size: -
J: TRBJ2-7

DNA: TGTGCCAGCAGTTTACCCCAGGGAGGGTGGGGAAACACCATATATTTT
CDR3: CASSLPQGGWGNTIYF
V: TRBV28
D: -
size: -
J: TRBJ1-3

DNA: TGTGCCTGGAGTCCGGGGGGGGAGGTTAACTATGGCTACACCTTC
CDR3: CAWSPGGEVNYGYTF
V: TRBV30
D: -
size: once
J: TRBJ1-2

DNA: TGTGCCAGCAGTGAAATCTGGGGGAATGAGCAGTTCTTC
CDR3: CASSEIWGNEQFF
V: TRBV6-1
D: -
size: -
J: TRBJ2-1

DNA: TGTGCCATCAGTGAGTCGTGGGGGTCCAGGGGCGCTAGCAAGGTAACCTATGGCTACACCTTC
CDR3: CAISESWGSRGASKVTYGYTF
V: TRBV10-3
D: -
size: -
J: TRBJ1-2

DNA: TGTGCCAGCAGCCTTCAAGCGGGACGCACAGATACGCAGTATTTT
CDR3: CASSLQAGRTDTQYF
V: TRBV11-2
D: TRBD2
size: -
J: TRBJ2-3

DNA: TGTGCCAGTAGTATAAGGGGATACACCGGGGAGCTGTTTTTT
CDR3: CASSIRGYTGELFF
V: TRBV19
D: -
size: -
J: TRBJ2-2

DNA: TGTGCCAGCAGCTTATTAGCAATCGATACGCAGTATTTT
CDR3: CASSLLAIDTQYF
V: TRBV7-9
D: -
size: -
J: TRBJ2-3

DNA: TGTGCCAGCAGCTTACGCGACTCACCCTACGAGCAGTACTTC
CDR3: CASSLRDSPYEQYF
V: TRBV7-8
D: -
size: -
J: TRBJ2-7